The 28 T cell receptor beta chains presented below share a single source sample, sequenced in a study of shared clonotypes between healthy human individuals. TCRdb's table, derived via immunoSEQ multiplex PCR, lists solely in-frame clones and lacks some. The sample holds 1.4 million or so clones, approximately 98.5% seen once. The sequenced sample was naive CD4+ T cells sorted from blood. The subset denotes: CD45RA+ positively selected. Receptor source: a man aged 30 to 39 in good health.

The chain has TRBV5-1 and TRBJ2-7; D gene ambiguous. Per the germline V gene, CDR1 is SGHRS and CDR2 is YFSETQ. The CDR3 is made up of 15 amino acids. The V gene lost 0 bases and the J gene lost 4 bases, with 14 bases spanning the gap. Written as DNA, the CDR3 is TGCGCCAGCAGCTTGGGAGACCCAACACGATACGAGCAGTACTTC. Residues: CASSLGDPTRYEQYF.

The chain couples TRBV28 to TRBJ2-5, with TRBD1 identical over 10 bases. Trimming at V came to 6 bases and at J to 5 bases, leaving 12 bases not matched to a gene. Germline V gives CDR1 MDHEN, CDR2 SYDVKM. There are 16 residues in the CDR3. CDR3 region: CASSATGTGVRETQYF. The CDR3 DNA reads TGTGCCAGCAGCGCAACCGGGACAGGGGTGAGGGAGACCCAGTACTTC.

This chain links TRBV5-6 with TRBJ1-2; the D is unclear. The germline V gene has CDR1 SGHDT and CDR2 YYEEEE. The germline V and J ends were trimmed by 0 bases and 7 bases, with 7 bases remaining between them. The CDR3 covers 12 residues. In DNA form, the CDR3 reads TGTGCCAGCAGCTTGGTCGGGGTTGGCTACACCTTC. Translated, it gives CASSLVGVGYTF.

The chain employs TRBV7-2 and TRBJ2-7; no definite D call. This CDR3 spans 15 amino acids. Germline loops: CDR1 SGHTA, CDR2 FQGNSA. The germline V and J ends were trimmed by 3 bases and 6 bases, with 18 bases remaining between them. The CDR3 sequence: CASSFSPLGLTEQYF. The CDR3 DNA sequence: TGTGCCAGCAGCTTCTCTCCCCTCGGGCTCACCGAGCAGTACTTC.

The chain uses TRBV7-2 and TRBJ1-5; D possibly corresponds to TRBD1 (6 bases). Looked up from germline, CDR1 is SGHTA and CDR2 is FQGNSA. CDR3 size: 13 residues. V gave up 4 bases and J gave up 6 bases, with 10 bases separating them. CDR3 sequence reads: CASSSQGSQPQHF. The CDR3 DNA reads TGTGCCAGCAGCTCCCAGGGGAGTCAGCCCCAGCATTTT.

The chain uses TRBV19 and TRBJ2-5; TRBD1 matches at 8 bases. The length of the CDR3 is 14 residues. CDR1 LNHDA and CDR2 SQIVND come from the germline V gene (reference sequence). The ends lost 5 bases at V and 4 bases at J; junction bases unmatched: 6. The CDR3 DNA reads as TGTGCCAGTAGTCCCCGGACAGGGAGAGAGACCCAGTACTTC. Its protein product is CASSPRTGRETQYF.

V is TRBV7-8 and J is TRBJ2-3; 9 nucleotides line up with TRBD2. The CDR3 consists of 18 residues. V shed 5 bases and J 0 bases; nucleotides not matched to a gene: 12. The germline gives CDR1 SGHVS, CDR2 FQNEAQ. CDR3 sequence: CASSTGGGTSRSTDTQYF. CDR3 DNA sequence: TGTGCCAGCAGCACCGGGGGTGGGACTAGCCGTAGCACAGATACGCAGTATTTT.

V is TRBV2 and J is TRBJ1-5; a weak D match, TRBD1 (5 bases). The CDR3 runs 12 residues. Germline V lookup: CDR1 SNHLY, CDR2 FYNNEI. Trimming took 6 bases from V and 6 from J, leaving 9 bases between them. CDR3 coding DNA: TGTGCCAGCAGGGGGGGGATTCAGCCCCAGCATTTT. Translated, it gives CASRGGIQPQHF.

The rearrangement links TRBV7-8 to TRBJ2-3, with D uncertain. CDR1 SGHVS and CDR2 FQNEAQ come from the germline V gene. Trimming removed 3 bases at V and 3 bases at J, with 16 bases between. CDR3 length: 16 amino acids. CDR3 nucleotides: TGTGCCAGCAGCTTCATGAGAGTCGACACTACAGATACGCAGTATTTT. Amino acid sequence: CASSFMRVDTTDTQYF.

The rearrangement joins TRBV15 to TRBJ1-4, with D uncertain. Germline CDR1 LNHNV, CDR2 YYDKDF (reference sequence). V lost 5 bases and J lost 7, with 11 bases in between. CDR3 length: 13 residues. The CDR3 protein is CATSRPWAEKLFF. The CDR3 DNA is TGTGCCACCAGCCGCCCCTGGGCTGAAAAACTGTTTTTT.

The chain carries TRBV9 and TRBJ2-2, with TRBD1 identical over 9 bases. Germline V gene data show CDR1 as SGDLS and CDR2 as YYNGEE. V lost 0 bases, J lost 6 bases, and 6 bases stayed unmatched. The CDR3 is made up of 16 amino acids. The CDR3 loop is CASSVAQGAYPGELFF. CDR3 nucleotide sequence: TGTGCCAGCAGCGTAGCACAGGGGGCTTACCCCGGGGAGCTGTTTTTT.

This clone was counted a single time. V gene TRBV7-2 combines with J gene TRBJ1-2; D perhaps matches TRBD1 (5 bases). This CDR3 is built from 15 residues. Trimming cost V 0 bases and J 8 bases, with 16 bases left between them. Germline CDR1 is SGHTA and CDR2 is FQGNSA. In DNA, the CDR3 is TGTGCCAGCAGCTTAGCTCCGGGGACCTATGGGGGCTACACCTTC. Amino acid sequence: CASSLAPGTYGGYTF.

The rearrangement joins TRBV29-1 to TRBJ2-7; 11 bases line up with TRBD2. The CDR3 contains 13 residues. J was trimmed by 4 bases and V by 6 bases; bases with no gene match: 5. In germline, CDR1 is SQVTM, CDR2 ANQGSEA. CDR3 amino acids: CSVTGTSGYEQYF. The CDR3 region has the DNA TGCAGCGTCACCGGGACTAGCGGTTACGAGCAGTACTTC.

The J gene is TRBJ1-1, the V gene TRBV28; TRBD1 might be the D (6 bases). V lost 2 bases and J 1 base, leaving 8 bases between the germline ends. Germline V CDR1 and CDR2: MDHEN, SYDVKM. CDR3 length: 14 residues. In DNA form, the CDR3 reads TGTGCCAGCAGTTTAGTACAGGGGAACACTGAAGCTTTCTTT. Protein sequence: CASSLVQGNTEAFF.

The table lists this clone with a count of one. At one of its ends the junction is not consistent with the germline gene, which may arise from a read error. The chain links TRBV7-9 to TRBJ2-7; a weak D match, TRBD1 (7 bases). CDR3 length: 15 amino acids. Germline-derived CDR1 and CDR2 are SEHNR and FQNEAQ (reference sequence). The CDR3 sequence: CASSLAPGQSVGQYF. The CDR3 nucleotides are TGTGCCAGCAGCCTAGCGCCGGGACAGTCCGTGGGGCAGTACTTC.

The chain couples TRBV5-1 to TRBJ1-2; D is unresolved. Per the germline V gene, CDR1 is SGHRS and CDR2 is YFSETQ. V lost 0 bases to trimming and J lost 7 bases, with 13 bases between them. This CDR3 region has 14 residues. CDR3 nucleotides: TGCGCCAGCAGCTTGGTCCCAGCTTCGGGTGGCTACACCTTC. Encoded protein: CASSLVPASGGYTF.

This rearrangement joins TRBV9 to TRBJ2-2; 10 positions agree with TRBD2. Trimming at V came to 4 bases and at J to 4 bases, leaving 4 bases not matched to a gene. The CDR3 length is 15 residues. Germline CDR1 reads SGDLS; CDR2 reads YYNGEE. CDR3 protein: CASSSRLAGTGELFF. Here the CDR3 DNA reads TGTGCCAGCAGCTCTAGACTAGCGGGCACCGGGGAGCTGTTTTTT.

The count of this clone is one. This chain links TRBV18 with TRBJ1-2; 8 bases match TRBD1. CDR1 is KGHSH and CDR2 is LQKENI in the germline V gene. The length of the CDR3 is 15 residues. V lost 3 bases to trimming and J lost 2 bases; unmatched junction nucleotides: 5. The CDR3: CASSPDRVLNYGYTF. As DNA, the CDR3 is TGTGCCAGCTCACCGGACAGGGTGTTAAACTATGGCTACACCTTC.

In the case of this clone: A much larger clone lies one base from this, so it may be a read error. This chain joins TRBV6-4 and TRBJ2-6; D is uncertain. This CDR3 is 14 amino acids long. Trimming stripped 2 bases from V and 0 bases from J, with 2 bases between. Looked up from germline, CDR1 is MRHNA and CDR2 is SNTAGT. CDR3 in DNA: TGTGCCAGCAGTGACATCTCTGGGGCCAACGTCCTGACTTTC. It encodes CASSDISGANVLTF.

This chain uses TRBV7-7 with TRBJ2-1; D remains ambiguous. The CDR3 is 13 residues long. Trimming cost V 5 bases and J 4 bases, with 9 bases left between them. Germline CDR1 SSHAT, CDR2 FNYEAQ (reference sequence). In DNA, the CDR3 is TGTGCCAGCAGCCCCCGACCTTACAATGAGCAGTTCTTC. Its translation: CASSPRPYNEQFF.

This chain uses TRBV4-3 with TRBJ1-1, with 7 bases lining up with TRBD1. After removal of 4 bases from V and 7 bases from J, the junction contained 12 bases not matched to a gene. Germline assignment: CDR1 LGHNA and CDR2 YSLEER. This CDR3 is built from 15 residues. This CDR3 reads CASSPKTGWLGEAFF. CDR3 bases: TGCGCCAGCAGCCCAAAGACAGGGTGGCTTGGTGAAGCTTTCTTT.

The chain couples TRBV10-1 to TRBJ1-6; D gene uncertain. V was trimmed by 3 bases and J by 7 bases, leaving 4 bases between them. The germline gives CDR1 WNHNN, CDR2 SYGVQD (reference sequence). This CDR3 is built from 12 residues. The CDR3 here is CASSDGNSPLHF. The CDR3, as DNA: TGCGCCAGCAGTGACGGGAATTCACCCCTCCACTTT.

This chain joins TRBV11-2 and TRBJ2-5; D not certain. Between the trimmed V and J ends, which lost 1 base and 2 bases, there was a span of 8 bases. Germline V gives CDR1 SGHAT, CDR2 FQNNGV. The CDR3 is made up of 14 amino acids. The DNA of the CDR3 is TGTGCCAGCAGCTTAGTTACTCCTCAAGAGACCCAGTACTTC. Its translation: CASSLVTPQETQYF.

Here the CDR3 DNA reads TGTGCCAGCAGCTTACGAGGGGGATTCGACGAAAAACTGTTTTTT. Translating it yields CASSLRGGFDEKLFF. The V gene is TRBV11-2, the J gene TRBJ1-4, with a possible D match to TRBD1 (6 bases). Trimming pared 2 bases from V and 8 bases from J, leaving 15 bases between. Germline V gene lookup returns CDR1 SGHAT and CDR2 FQNNGV. The CDR3 runs 15 residues.

This rearrangement joins TRBV7-9 to TRBJ2-5; possible D gene TRBD2, 5 bases. Germline V gene sequence: CDR1 SEHNR, CDR2 FQNEAQ (reference sequence). V lost 1 base to trimming and J lost 5 bases, with 5 bases between them. The CDR3 spans 12 residues. The CDR3 DNA reads as TGTGCCAGCAGCTTAGTAGCGGAGACCCAGTACTTC. Its protein is CASSLVAETQYF.

This clone has a single count. The gene calls are TRBV7-9 and TRBJ1-3; a weak D match, TRBD1 (5 bases). V was clipped by 2 bases and J by 3 bases, with 14 bases between them. This CDR3 is 16 amino acids long. Germline CDR1 is SEHNR and CDR2 is FQNEAQ (reference sequence). The CDR3 coding sequence is TGTGCCAGCAGCTTAATCATCCAGGGAGGTGGAAACACCATATATTTT. Protein sequence: CASSLIIQGGGNTIYF.

The V gene is TRBV18, the J gene TRBJ2-2; D not certain. Germline CDR1 and CDR2: KGHSH and LQKENI. The V end lost 5 bases, the J end lost 1 base, and 11 bases lay between the germline ends. This CDR3 spans 15 amino acids. Here the CDR3 DNA reads TGTGCCAGCTCATCCGATAGACGGAACACCGGGGAGCTGTTTTTT. Its protein product is CASSSDRRNTGELFF.

V gene TRBV27 combines with J gene TRBJ1-5, with TRBD1 matching over 9 bases. CDR1 MNHEY and CDR2 SMNVEV come from the germline V gene (reference sequence). V trimming: 6 bases; J trimming: 6 bases; junction bases outside the gene matches: 6. The CDR3 is 14 residues long. The DNA of the CDR3 is TGTGCCAGCAGCCTACAGGGGGCGAGTCAGCCCCAGCATTTT. It specifies CASSLQGASQPQHF.